Included here is one T cell receptor (beta chain) sequence, with context. Profiling relied on immunoSEQ multiplex PCR, and the TCRdb table lists in-frame clones only, not all of them. The sample carries about 160,000 clones, roughly 90% recorded once. This entry comes from a study of control samples from healthy donors and cancer patients. V was clipped by 2 bases and J by 0 bases, with 10 bases between them. Germline CDR1 reads MNHNS; CDR2 reads SASEGT. The CDR3 loop spans 15 amino acids. The rearrangement links TRBV6-1 to TRBJ1-1; D is possibly TRBD1 (6 bases). The sample taken for sequencing was blood. This receptor was taken from a man younger than 45 in good health. This CDR3 is CASSESAGVNTEAFF. The CDR3 nucleotides are TGTGCCAGCAGTGAATCCGCAGGGGTGAACACTGAAGCTTTCTTT.